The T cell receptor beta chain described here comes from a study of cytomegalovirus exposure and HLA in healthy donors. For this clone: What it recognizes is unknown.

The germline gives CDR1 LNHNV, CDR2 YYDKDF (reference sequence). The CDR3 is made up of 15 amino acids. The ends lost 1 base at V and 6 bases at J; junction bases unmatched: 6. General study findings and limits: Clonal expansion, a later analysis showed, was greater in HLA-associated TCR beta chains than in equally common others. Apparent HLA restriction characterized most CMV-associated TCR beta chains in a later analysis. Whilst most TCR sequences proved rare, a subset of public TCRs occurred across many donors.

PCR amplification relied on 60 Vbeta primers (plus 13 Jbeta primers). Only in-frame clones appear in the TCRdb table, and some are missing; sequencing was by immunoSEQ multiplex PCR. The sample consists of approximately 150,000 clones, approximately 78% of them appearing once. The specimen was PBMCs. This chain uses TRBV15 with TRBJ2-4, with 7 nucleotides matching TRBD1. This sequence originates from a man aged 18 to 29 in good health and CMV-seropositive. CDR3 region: CATSRVLGGGNIQYF. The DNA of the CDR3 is TGTGCCACCAGCAGAGTATTAGGGGGCGGAAACATTCAGTACTTC.